The 31 T cell receptor beta chains presented below share a single source sample, sequenced in a study of early T cells in non-severe SARS-CoV-2 infection (dated by TCRdb to about 2021). Libraries were prepared through 5' RACE. Sequencing was carried out with a NextSeq 500. The raw public data were reprocessed by TCRdb itself: fastp quality trimming at Q25, MiXCR clonotype calling, in-frame beta chains only. Rows merge per CDR3 protein into single entries with the most common DNA and genes. For this sample the table gives roughly 80,000 distinct CDR3 sequences, of which around an eighth were detected only once. The top ten constitute under 4% of the sample. What was sequenced was whole blood. The receptors derive from an adult who was a healthcare worker with PCR-confirmed SARS-CoV-2 infection or an uninfected control (not recorded which).

This clonotype was counted a few times. V usage is TRBV11-2 and J usage is TRBJ2-1, with no clear D. The CDR3 contains 13 residues. The V gene lost 4 bases and the J gene lost 5 bases, with 9 bases spanning the gap. Germline CDR1 SGHAT, CDR2 FQNNGV. As DNA, the CDR3 is TGTGCCAGCAGCTCTCCGAAACACAATGAGCAGTTCTTC. Translating it yields CASSSPKHNEQFF.

The chain has TRBV4-1 and TRBJ1-2; D is ambiguous. The CDR3 runs to 11 residues. Germline-derived CDR1 and CDR2 are MGHRA and YSYEKL. V was clipped by 3 bases and J by 13 bases, with 12 bases between them. This CDR3 reads CASSQGGLCTF. The CDR3 nucleotides are TGCGCCAGCAGCCAGGGAGGACTCTGCACCTTC.

The chain couples TRBV2 to TRBJ2-1; D is perhaps TRBD2 (5 bases). Germline V gene sequence: CDR1 SNHLY, CDR2 FYNNEI. Between the trimmed V and J ends, which lost 4 bases and 4 bases, there was a span of 11 bases. This CDR3 has 14 amino acids. The CDR3 sequence is CASSVRETYNEQFF. In DNA, the CDR3 is TGTGCCAGCAGTGTGAGGGAAACTTACAATGAGCAGTTCTTC.

This chain links TRBV2 with TRBJ2-5; unclear D gene. V lost 8 bases and J 1 base, leaving 11 bases between the germline ends. Germline CDR1 is SNHLY and CDR2 is FYNNEI. The CDR3 sequence is 13 residues long. The CDR3 DNA follows: TGTGCCAGCTTAAGTCAGGTCCAAGAGACCCAGTACTTC. Its translation is CASLSQVQETQYF. The full variable domain, its missing parts supplied by reference TRBV2 and TRBJ2-5, is EPEVTQTPSHQVTQMGQEVILRCVPISNHLYFYWYRQILGQKVEFLVSFYNNEISEKSEIFDDQFSVERPDGSNFTLKIRSTKLEDSAMYFCASLSQVQETQYFGPGTRLLVL.

This clonotype appeared many times. The chain employs TRBV5-6 and TRBJ2-3; 7 nucleotides agree with TRBD2. The germline gives CDR1 SGHDT, CDR2 YYEEEE. The V segment lost 0 bases and the J segment 5 bases; nucleotides outside the gene matches: 6. This CDR3 is 15 amino acids long. The CDR3 DNA follows: TGTGCCAGCAGCTTGGTGTATACGGGAGGAGATACGCAGTATTTT. Translation gives CASSLVYTGGDTQYF.

Worth noting for this clonotype: One end of the junction does not line up with germline, which may come from a read error. The genes are TRBV12-3 or TRBV12-4 and TRBJ2-2, with D hard to call. The CDR3 sequence is 15 residues long. The CDR3 loop reads CASSSTHTNTWELFF. The CDR3 coding sequence is TGTGCCAGCAGTTCAACTCACACGAACACCTGGGAGCTGTTTTTT.

This clonotype was observed at least ten times. The CDR3 loop is CASSLGVTTEAFF. Here the CDR3 DNA reads TGTGCCAGCAGCTTGGGGGTTACCACTGAAGCTTTCTTT. The rearrangement links TRBV7-6 to TRBJ1-1; possibly TRBD1 for D (5 bases). With 3 bases removed from V and 4 bases from J, the gap between germline ends came to 9 bases. The CDR3 has 13 residues. The germline CDR1 and CDR2 sequences are SGHVS and FNYEAQ.

The sample holds a few counts of this clonotype. The chain recombines TRBV9 with TRBJ2-3; possible D gene TRBD2, 5 bases. The CDR3 is made up of 15 amino acids. V was shortened by 4 bases and J by 1 base, with 13 bases between the two germline ends. Germline CDR1 and CDR2: SGDLS and YYNGEE. CDR3 residues: CASSFQGGRTDTQYF. Written as DNA, the CDR3 is TGTGCCAGCAGCTTTCAAGGAGGACGCACAGATACGCAGTATTTT.

This clonotype was observed a handful of times. This chain uses TRBV29-1 with TRBJ2-7; D is possibly TRBD1 (6 bases). From germline, CDR1 is SQVTM and CDR2 ANQGSEA. CDR3 size: 14 residues. Between the trimmed V and J ends, which lost 4 bases and 5 bases, there was a span of 18 bases. As DNA, the CDR3 is TGCAGCGTTGTGACTTCGGCAGGGGTCCACGAGCAGTACTTC. The encoded protein is CSVVTSAGVHEQYF.

The CDR3 protein is CASRDTGGARGTQYF. As DNA, the CDR3 is TGTGCCAGCAGAGATACAGGGGGCGCACGGGGGACCCAGTACTTC. V and J are TRBV12-3 or TRBV12-4 and TRBJ2-5; 9 nucleotides agree with TRBD1. CDR3 length equals 15 residues. With V trimmed by 6 bases and J by 7 bases, 12 bases remained unmatched.

This clonotype showed up just a few times. The chain carries TRBV21-1 and TRBJ1-1; the D segment call TRBD1 is taken from the table without a DNA check. TRBV21-1 counts as a pseudogene. There are 12 residues in the CDR3. The DNA of the CDR3 is TGTGCCAGACAGGGGGGAGACACTGAAGCTTTCTTT. Translation gives CARQGGDTEAFF.

In this sample, this clonotype turned up a few times. The chain joins TRBV12-3 or TRBV12-4 to TRBJ2-2; D is perhaps TRBD2 (6 bases). The length of the CDR3 is 13 residues. Trimming left V 6 bases short and J 6 bases short, with 11 bases between. CDR3 sequence: CASRGLDAGELFF. In DNA form, the CDR3 reads TGTGCCAGCAGGGGACTCGATGCCGGGGAGCTGTTTTTT.

V gene TRBV5-1 combines with J gene TRBJ1-5; D may be TRBD1 (6 bases). Trimming stripped 3 bases from V and 3 bases from J, with 10 bases between. The CDR3 runs 14 residues. Germline assignment: CDR1 SGHRS and CDR2 YFSETQ. CDR3 sequence: CASSSDSNNQPQHF. DNA for the CDR3: TGCGCCAGCAGCTCGGACAGCAACAATCAGCCCCAGCATTTT. Drawing the rest from reference TRBV5-1 and TRBJ1-5, the complete variable domain is KAGVTQTPRYLIKTRGQQVTLSCSPISGHRSVSWYQQTPGQGLQFLFEYFSETQRNKGNFPGRFSGRQFSNSRSEMNVSTLELGDSALYLCASSSDSNNQPQHFGDGTRLSIL.

The genes are TRBV18 and TRBJ1-2; 12 bases are a match to TRBD1. V lost 6 bases, J lost 8 bases, and 7 bases stayed unmatched. CDR3 length: 14 amino acids. Germline V CDR1 and CDR2: KGHSH, LQKENI. The CDR3 loop reads CASSPGTGGRGYTF. The CDR3 nucleotides read TGTGCCAGCTCCCCCGGGACAGGGGGCAGGGGCTACACCTTC.

J is TRBJ2-1 and V is TRBV7-8; 8 bases agree with TRBD2. V lost 6 bases and J lost 6; bases outside the gene matches: 7. Germline values: CDR1 SGHVS, CDR2 FQNEAQ. CDR3 length equals 14 residues. The CDR3 coding sequence is TGTGCCAGCAGACCGGGACTAGGCCGCAATGAGCAGTTCTTC. Amino acids: CASRPGLGRNEQFF.

This chain links TRBV11-2 with TRBJ1-3; D gene unclear. The length of the CDR3 is 15 residues. Germline assignment: CDR1 SGHAT and CDR2 FQNNGV. Deletions cut 1 base from V and 1 base from J, with 8 bases between. DNA for the CDR3: TGTGCCAGCAGCTTAGGGGGAAGGTCTGGAAACACCATATATTTT. This translates into CASSLGGRSGNTIYF.

This clonotype was counted many times. V usage is TRBV10-3 and J usage is TRBJ1-6; tentative D call: TRBD1 (5 bases). Per the germline V gene, CDR1 is ENHRY and CDR2 is SYGVKD. This CDR3 contains 14 residues. The germline V and J ends were trimmed by 8 bases and 2 bases, with 10 bases remaining between them. The CDR3 sequence: CAISGDPYNSPLHF. The DNA of the CDR3 is TGTGCCATCTCGGGGGACCCCTATAATTCACCCCTCCACTTT.

In its sample, this clonotype was seen many times. The chain combines TRBV25-1 with TRBJ1-1; D is possibly TRBD1 (5 bases). The CDR3 totals 14 residues. The V end was cut by 4 bases, the J end by 1 base, with 10 bases between. CDR1 and CDR2 from the germline V gene are MGHDK and SYGVNS. The CDR3 sequence is CASSAGTANTEAFF. CDR3 nucleotides: TGTGCCAGCAGTGCCGGGACGGCGAACACTGAAGCTTTCTTT. Variable domain in full (rest from reference TRBV25-1 and TRBJ1-1): EADIYQTPRYLVIGTGKKITLECSQTMGHDKMYWYQQDPGMELHLIHYSYGVNSTEKGDLSSESTVSRIRTEHFPLTLESARPSHTSQYLCASSAGTANTEAFFGQGTRLTVV.

The sample holds many counts of this clonotype. The chain joins TRBV2 to TRBJ1-4, with D perhaps TRBD1 (5 bases). Germline V gene sequence: CDR1 SNHLY, CDR2 FYNNEI. The CDR3 is made up of 14 amino acids. V was clipped by 4 bases and J by 7 bases, with 13 bases between them. The CDR3 loop reads CASSALGTGEKLFF. CDR3 in DNA: TGTGCCAGCAGTGCCCTGGGGACGGGTGAAAAACTGTTTTTT.

This clonotype turned up a few times. The V gene is TRBV30, the J gene TRBJ1-1, with 11 nucleotides matching TRBD1. Germline trimming cut 2 bases from V and 10 bases from J; bases unmatched to any gene: 3. This CDR3 region has 12 residues. Germline V gene data show CDR1 as GTSNPN and CDR2 as SVGIG (reference sequence). Here the CDR3 DNA reads TGTGCCTGGAGTACGGGACAGGGGGGAGCTTTCTTT. This sequence encodes CAWSTGQGGAFF.

This clonotype was counted between two and nine times. V and J are TRBV20-1 and TRBJ1-2, with 11 bases aligning to TRBD1. With 3 bases clipped from V and 2 bases from J, the junction kept 8 bases outside the gene matches. Looked up from germline, CDR1 is DFQATT and CDR2 is SNEGSKA (reference sequence). The CDR3 has 16 residues. CDR3 DNA: TGCAGTGCTAGTACACGGACAGGGGGCATGAACTATGGCTACACCTTC. Amino acids: CSASTRTGGMNYGYTF.

The sample holds many counts of this clonotype. The rearrangement uses TRBV2 and TRBJ1-2; 7 nucleotides agree with TRBD1. This CDR3 contains 13 residues. Germline V gene data show CDR1 as SNHLY and CDR2 as FYNNEI. V shed 7 bases and J 5 bases; nucleotides not matched to a gene: 7. Written as DNA, the CDR3 is TGTGCCAGCATAACAGGGGAGGGGTATGGCTACACCTTC. Protein: CASITGEGYGYTF.

This chain joins TRBV7-9 and TRBJ2-1, with a tentative D call TRBD2 (6 bases). CDR3 size: 15 residues. V was pared by 6 bases and J by 2 bases, with 14 bases between. Germline CDR1 and CDR2: SEHNR and FQNEAQ (reference sequence). The CDR3 bases are TGTGCCAGCAGACATAGCGGTAGCCCCTACAATGAGCAGTTCTTC. Translation gives CASRHSGSPYNEQFF.

The genes are TRBV5-1 and TRBJ2-4; the match to TRBD2 covers 8 bases. V lost 4 bases and J lost 3; bases outside the gene matches: 3. The CDR3 extends over 14 amino acids. CDR1 is SGHRS, CDR2 YFSETQ, per germline. The CDR3 sequence is CASSLSGDKNIQYF. Here the CDR3 DNA reads TGCGCCAGCAGCCTTAGCGGGGACAAAAACATTCAGTACTTC.

This clonotype occurred many times. This chain joins TRBV19 and TRBJ2-4; 12 bases agree with TRBD2. This CDR3 contains 16 residues. Trimming cost V 8 bases and J 7 bases; bases outside gene matches: 12. From germline, CDR1 is LNHDA and CDR2 SQIVND (reference sequence). The CDR3 spells CASPKTSGGKTNIQYF. The CDR3 DNA reads TGTGCCAGTCCTAAGACTAGCGGGGGAAAGACGAACATTCAGTACTTC.

This clonotype was detected only a few times. The genes are TRBV29-1 and TRBJ2-7, with D perhaps TRBD2 (5 bases). There are 11 residues in the CDR3. Trimming shortened V by 4 bases and J by 3 bases, and 7 bases separated the two germline ends. From germline, CDR1 is SQVTM and CDR2 ANQGSEA. CDR3 DNA: TGCAGCGTTGGGGGAGTCTACGAGCAGTACTTC. Protein sequence: CSVGGVYEQYF.

This chain connects TRBV11-3 to TRBJ2-2, with 9 nucleotides matching TRBD1. The J segment lost 0 bases and the V segment lost 5 bases, leaving 10 bases of the junction unmatched. Germline assignment: CDR1 SGHNT and CDR2 YENEEA. The CDR3 extends over 18 amino acids. The CDR3 here is CASSTRDREKANTGELFF. CDR3 coding DNA: TGTGCCAGCAGCACCCGGGACAGGGAAAAAGCGAACACCGGGGAGCTGTTTTTT.

This clonotype was seen just once. The chain links TRBV7-2 to TRBJ2-2, with 7 bases lining up with TRBD1. CDR1 is SGHTA, CDR2 FQGNSA, per germline. This CDR3 spans 16 amino acids. Trimming took 1 base from V and 4 from J; bases not matched to a gene: 6. CDR3 nucleotide sequence: TGTGCCAGCAGCTTAGAACTTACAGGGGTCACCGGGGAGCTGTTTTTT. Translation gives CASSLELTGVTGELFF.

This clonotype was observed a few times. The CDR3 coding sequence is TGTGCCAGCTCCCTCGGGAGTGGGTCACAGGGGCCCCAGCATTTT. Amino acids: CASSLGSGSQGPQHF. The rearrangement joins TRBV18 to TRBJ1-5, with a possible D match to TRBD1 (6 bases). The germline CDR1 and CDR2 sequences are KGHSH and LQKENI. V was trimmed by 6 bases and J by 9 bases, leaving 21 bases between them. This CDR3 is built from 15 residues.

V usage is TRBV24-1 and J usage is TRBJ1-1; D is uncertain. The CDR3 totals 12 residues. V lost 7 bases and J lost 1, with 6 bases in between. Germline V gives CDR1 KGHDR, CDR2 SFDVKD. Here the CDR3 reads CATRNRNTEAFF. The CDR3 nucleotides are TGTGCCACCAGAAACAGGAACACTGAAGCTTTCTTT.

This clonotype was picked up a small number of times. This rearrangement joins TRBV4-2 to TRBJ2-7, with TRBD2 identical over 8 bases. The germline V gene encodes CDR1 LGHNA and CDR2 YNFKEQ. CDR3 length: 16 amino acids. The J segment lost 1 base and the V segment lost 0 bases, leaving 5 bases of the junction unmatched. The CDR3 protein is CASSQEGSGESYEQYF. The DNA of the CDR3 is TGTGCCAGCAGCCAAGAGGGTAGCGGGGAATCCTACGAGCAGTACTTC.